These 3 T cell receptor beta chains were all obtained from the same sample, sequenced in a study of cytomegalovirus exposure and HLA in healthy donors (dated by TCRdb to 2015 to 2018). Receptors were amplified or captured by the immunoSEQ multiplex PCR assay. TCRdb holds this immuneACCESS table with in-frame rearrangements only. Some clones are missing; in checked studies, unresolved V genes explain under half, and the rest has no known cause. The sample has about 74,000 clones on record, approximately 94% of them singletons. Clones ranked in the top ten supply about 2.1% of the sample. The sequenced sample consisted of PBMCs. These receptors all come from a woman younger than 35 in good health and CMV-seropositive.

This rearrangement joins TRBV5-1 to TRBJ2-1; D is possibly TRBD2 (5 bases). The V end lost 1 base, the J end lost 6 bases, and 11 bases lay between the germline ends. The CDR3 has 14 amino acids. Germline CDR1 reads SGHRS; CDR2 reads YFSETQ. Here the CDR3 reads CASSLFTGTNEQFF. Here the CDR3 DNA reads TGCGCCAGCAGCTTGTTTACGGGAACCAATGAGCAGTTCTTC. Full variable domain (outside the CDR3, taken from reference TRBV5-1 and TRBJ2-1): KAGVTQTPRYLIKTRGQQVTLSCSPISGHRSVSWYQQTPGQGLQFLFEYFSETQRNKGNFPGRFSGRQFSNSRSEMNVSTLELGDSALYLCASSLFTGTNEQFFGPGTRLTVL.

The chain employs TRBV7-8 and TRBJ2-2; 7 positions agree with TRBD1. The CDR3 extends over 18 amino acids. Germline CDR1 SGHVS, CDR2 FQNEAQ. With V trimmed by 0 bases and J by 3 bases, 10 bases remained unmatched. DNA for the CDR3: TGTGCCAGCAGCTTAGCTATAGGACAGGTTGTTTACACCGGGGAGCTGTTTTTT. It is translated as CASSLAIGQVVYTGELFF.

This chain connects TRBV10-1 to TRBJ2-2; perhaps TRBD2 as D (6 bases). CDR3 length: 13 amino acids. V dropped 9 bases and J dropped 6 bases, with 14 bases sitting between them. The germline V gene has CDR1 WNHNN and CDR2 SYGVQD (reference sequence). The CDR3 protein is CARNLGLPGELFF. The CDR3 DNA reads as TGCGCCAGAAACCTGGGACTCCCCGGGGAGCTGTTTTTT.